This T cell receptor (beta chain) was identified in a study of T cells in Graves' hyperthyroidism and ophthalmopathy. The germline gives CDR1 LNHNV, CDR2 YYDKDF (reference sequence). CDR3 length: 17 residues. V was pared by 0 bases and J by 0 bases, with 12 bases between. The CDR3 regions of TCR beta were amplified from RNA transcripts. HTBI primers were the set used in a first-round RT-PCR of the TCR CDR3. Using its own MiXCR run on the multiplex PCR reads, TCRdb lists one record per CDR3 protein. The table lists hundreds of thousands of distinct CDR3 sequences, 38% of them singletons. The origin of this receptor is a young man with Graves' hyperthyroidism. The sequenced material came from blood. The gene calls are TRBV15 and TRBJ1-3; D gene unclear. The chain's CDR3 is CATSRDYTGFSGNTIYF. The CDR3 region has the DNA TGTGCCACCAGCAGAGATTATACGGGATTCTCTGGAAACACCATATATTTT.